The clone carrying this T cell receptor (beta chain) has a single count. As yet, its antigen is unknown. Then a second PCR, running roughly 7 to 11 cycles, was carried out with a sample-barcoded 5' primer and a J-beta primer mix. TCRdb analysed the 5' RACE reads with MiXCR anew, one entry per CDR3 protein. The sample includes about 900,000 distinct CDR3 sequences, around 48% seen only once; the top ten take roughly 13%. The donors, all healthy, were Caucasians living in Russia, aged about 6 to 90. These data are taken from a study of blood T cells in healthy people across ages. Trimming left V 5 bases short and J 2 bases short, with 13 bases between. The V gene's germline CDR1 is SEHNR and CDR2 FQNEAQ (reference sequence). This CDR3 is 14 amino acids long. Study-wide findings and caveats: Age showed a roughly linear inverse relationship with TCR beta diversity per million T cells.

The specimen sequenced was blood. The rearrangement uses TRBV7-9 and TRBJ2-7; a possible D gene is TRBD1 (5 bases). The sequence was collected from a man between 25 and 39 years old in good health. CDR3 DNA: TGTGCCAGCAGCCGAGACAGTTCCCCCTACGAGCAGTACTTC. Protein product: CASSRDSSPYEQYF.